This T cell receptor (beta chain) stems from a study of T cell responses to AZD1222 COVID-19 vaccine. Profiling relied on immunoSEQ multiplex PCR, and the TCRdb table lists in-frame clones only, not all of them. This sample yields 57,000 or so clones, of which approximately 85% are seen a single time; roughly 19% belongs to the top ten. Study-level points and caveats: At 160-218 and 743-854, vaccine-associated CD4 TCRs were dominant, and they spanned spike. Two AZD1222 doses significantly raised spike-specific TCR breadth and depth over controls.

Trimming took 7 bases from V and 7 from J, leaving 12 bases between them. The CDR3 consists of 11 residues. CDR1 SGHKS and CDR2 YYEKEE come from the germline V gene (reference sequence). Remarks on this clone: The antigen is not known.

The sequence was obtained from an adult in good health. The material was peripheral blood, obtained on day 0 of MenACWY control vaccination. J is TRBJ2-7 and V is TRBV5-5; no firm D call. CDR3 in DNA: TGTGCCAGCGGTCTTGTATGGGAGCAGTACTTC. Encoded protein: CASGLVWEQYF.